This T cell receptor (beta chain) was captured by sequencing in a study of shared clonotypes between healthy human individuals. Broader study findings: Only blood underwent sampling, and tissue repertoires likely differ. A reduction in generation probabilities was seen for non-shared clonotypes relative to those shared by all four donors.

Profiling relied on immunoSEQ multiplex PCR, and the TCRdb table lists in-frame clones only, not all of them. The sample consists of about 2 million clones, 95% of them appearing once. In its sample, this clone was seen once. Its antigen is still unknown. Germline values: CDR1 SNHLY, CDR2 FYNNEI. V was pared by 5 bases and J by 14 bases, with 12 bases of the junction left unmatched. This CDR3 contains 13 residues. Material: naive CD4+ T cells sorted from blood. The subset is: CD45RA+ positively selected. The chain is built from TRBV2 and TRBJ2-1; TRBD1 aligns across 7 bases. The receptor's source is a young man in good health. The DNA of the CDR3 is TGTGCCAGCAGTAGGGAGAGACAGGGTTCGGAGTTCTTC. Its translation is CASSRERQGSEFF.